What follows are 5 T cell receptor beta chains derived from one specimen sequenced in a study of a mutant IDH1 vaccine in newly diagnosed glioma. The sample's time point: baseline, week 1 (first vaccination visit). Treatment denoted: pre-vaccination baseline after standard-of-care therapy. Measured with immunoSEQ multiplex PCR; TCRdb has only the in-frame clones, and not every one. Among roughly 41,000 clones listed, just under 80% were seen once. The starting material was PBMCs, obtained from a glioma patient treated with radiotherapy, temozolomide or both. These receptors were obtained from a man aged 40-50 years with glioma. Some clones in this sample may be carry-over from other donors' samples.

DNA for the CDR3: TGCGCCAGCAGTGACGTGGGAGTTCGTGAAGCTTTCTTT. Encoded protein: CASSDVGVREAFF. The chain has TRBV10-1 and TRBJ1-1; D gene uncertain. Trimming removed 3 bases from V and 7 bases from J, with 12 bases in between. This CDR3 comprises 13 residues. Germline V gene lookup returns CDR1 WNHNN and CDR2 SYGVQD (reference sequence).

This chain uses TRBV5-1 with TRBJ2-1, with a possible D match to TRBD1 (5 bases). This CDR3 is 15 amino acids long. Germline V gene lookup returns CDR1 SGHRS and CDR2 YFSETQ. Deletions cut 0 bases from V and 8 bases from J, with 15 bases between. The CDR3 protein is CASSLEGVPHHEQFF. The CDR3 DNA reads TGCGCCAGCAGCTTGGAAGGGGTGCCCCACCATGAGCAGTTCTTC.

The genes are TRBV4-3 and TRBJ1-2, with D possibly TRBD1 on 5 matching bases. Looked up from germline, CDR1 is LGHNA and CDR2 is YSLEER. This CDR3 comprises 15 residues. Trimming removed 0 bases from V and 7 bases from J, with 15 bases in between. This CDR3 reads CASSQEAGLYSGYTF. The CDR3 bases are TGCGCCAGCAGCCAAGAGGCAGGGCTCTATTCTGGCTACACCTTC.

The rearrangement uses TRBV7-2 and TRBJ2-7; D uncertain. This CDR3 is 12 amino acids long. Trimming removed 0 bases at V and 2 bases at J, with 2 bases between. Germline assignment: CDR1 SGHTA and CDR2 FQGNSA. The CDR3 DNA follows: TGTGCCAGCAGCTTAGCGACCTACGAGCAGTACTTC. It encodes CASSLATYEQYF.

V and J are TRBV19 and TRBJ1-2; 9 bases match TRBD1. J gave up 7 bases and V 5 bases, and 2 bases lay outside the gene matches. The CDR3 has 12 residues. Germline-derived CDR1 and CDR2 are LNHDA and SQIVND (reference sequence). Written as DNA, the CDR3 is TGTGCCAGTAGTGGACAGGGGTTTGGCTACACCTTC. Amino acid sequence: CASSGQGFGYTF.